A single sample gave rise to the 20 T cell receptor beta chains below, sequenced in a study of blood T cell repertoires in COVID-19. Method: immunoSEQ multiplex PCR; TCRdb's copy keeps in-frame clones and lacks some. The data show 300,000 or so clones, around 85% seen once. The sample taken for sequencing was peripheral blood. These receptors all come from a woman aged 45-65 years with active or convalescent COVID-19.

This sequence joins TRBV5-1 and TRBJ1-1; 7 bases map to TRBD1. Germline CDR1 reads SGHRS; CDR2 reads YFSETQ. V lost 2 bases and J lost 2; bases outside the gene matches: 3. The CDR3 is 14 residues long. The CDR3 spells CASSFEGANTEAFF. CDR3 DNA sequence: TGCGCCAGCAGCTTTGAGGGGGCCAACACTGAAGCTTTCTTT.

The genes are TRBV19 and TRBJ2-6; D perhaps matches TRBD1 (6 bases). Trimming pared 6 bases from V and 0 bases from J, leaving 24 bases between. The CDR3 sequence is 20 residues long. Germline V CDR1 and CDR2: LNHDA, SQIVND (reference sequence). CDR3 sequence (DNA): TGTGCCAGTAGCAGAACAGGGAGTGCCCAATTCTACTCTGGGGCCAACGTCCTGACTTTC. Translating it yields CASSRTGSAQFYSGANVLTF.

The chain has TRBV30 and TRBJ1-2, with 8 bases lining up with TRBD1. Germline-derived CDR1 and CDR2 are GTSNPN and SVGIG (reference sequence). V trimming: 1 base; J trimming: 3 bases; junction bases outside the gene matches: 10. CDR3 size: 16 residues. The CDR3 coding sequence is TGTGCCTGGAGTGCTCGGACAGGGTGGTGGTACTATGGCTACACCTTC. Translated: CAWSARTGWWYYGYTF.

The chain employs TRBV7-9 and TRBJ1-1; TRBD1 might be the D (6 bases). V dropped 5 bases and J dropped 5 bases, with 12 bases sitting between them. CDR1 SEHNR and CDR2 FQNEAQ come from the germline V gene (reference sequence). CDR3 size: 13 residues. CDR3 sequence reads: CASSATGYTEAFF. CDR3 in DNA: TGTGCCAGCAGCGCTACAGGGTATACTGAAGCTTTCTTT. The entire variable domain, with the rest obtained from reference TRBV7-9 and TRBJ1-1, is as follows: DTGVSQNPRHKITKRGQNVTFRCDPISEHNRLYWYRQTLGQGPEFLTYFQNEAQLEKSRLLSDRFSAERPKGSFSTLEIQRTEQGDSAMYLCASSATGYTEAFFGQGTRLTVV.

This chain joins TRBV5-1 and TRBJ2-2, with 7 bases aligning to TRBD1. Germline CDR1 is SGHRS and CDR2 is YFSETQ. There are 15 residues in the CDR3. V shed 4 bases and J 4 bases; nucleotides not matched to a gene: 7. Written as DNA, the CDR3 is TGCGCCAGCAGCGAACAGGGGCGAAGCACCGGGGAGCTGTTTTTT. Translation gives CASSEQGRSTGELFF. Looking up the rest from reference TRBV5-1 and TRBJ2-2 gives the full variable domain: KAGVTQTPRYLIKTRGQQVTLSCSPISGHRSVSWYQQTPGQGLQFLFEYFSETQRNKGNFPGRFSGRQFSNSRSEMNVSTLELGDSALYLCASSEQGRSTGELFFGEGSRLTVL.

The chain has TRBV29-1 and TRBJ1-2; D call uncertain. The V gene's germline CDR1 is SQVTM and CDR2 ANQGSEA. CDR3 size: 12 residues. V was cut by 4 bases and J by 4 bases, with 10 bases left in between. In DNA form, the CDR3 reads TGCAGCGTTGTTCAGGCCTTCTATGGCTACACCTTC. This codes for CSVVQAFYGYTF.

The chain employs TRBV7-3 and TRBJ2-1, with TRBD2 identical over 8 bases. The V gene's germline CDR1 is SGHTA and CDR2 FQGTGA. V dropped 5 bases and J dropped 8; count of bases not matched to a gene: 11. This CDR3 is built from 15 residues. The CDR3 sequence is CASSQAGAKSDEQFF. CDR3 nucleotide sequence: TGTGCCAGCAGCCAAGCGGGAGCGAAGTCAGATGAGCAGTTCTTC.

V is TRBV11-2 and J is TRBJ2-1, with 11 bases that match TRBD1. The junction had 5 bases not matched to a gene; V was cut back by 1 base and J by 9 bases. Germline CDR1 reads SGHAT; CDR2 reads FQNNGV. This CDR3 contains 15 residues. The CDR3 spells CASSLVAGQGAEQFF. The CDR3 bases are TGTGCCAGCAGCTTAGTCGCCGGACAGGGGGCTGAGCAGTTCTTC.

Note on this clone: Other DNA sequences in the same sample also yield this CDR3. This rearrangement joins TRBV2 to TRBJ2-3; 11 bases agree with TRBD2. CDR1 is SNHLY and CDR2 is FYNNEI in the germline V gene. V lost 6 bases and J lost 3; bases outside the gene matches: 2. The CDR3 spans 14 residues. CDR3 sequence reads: CASSGTSGTDTQYF. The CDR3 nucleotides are TGTGCCAGCAGCGGGACTAGCGGAACAGATACGCAGTATTTT.

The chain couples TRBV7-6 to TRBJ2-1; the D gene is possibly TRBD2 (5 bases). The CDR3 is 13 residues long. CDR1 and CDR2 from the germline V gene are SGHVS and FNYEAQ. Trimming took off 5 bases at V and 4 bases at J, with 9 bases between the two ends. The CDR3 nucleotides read TGTGCCAGCAGCCCACTAGGGTACAATGAGCAGTTCTTC. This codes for CASSPLGYNEQFF.

CDR3 sequence: CASSWTPGQGTNYGYTF. In nucleotides, the CDR3 is TGTGCCAGCAGCTGGACCCCGGGACAGGGGACTAACTATGGCTACACCTTC. The chain recombines TRBV5-5 with TRBJ1-2; TRBD1 aligns across 10 bases. V trimming: 3 bases; J trimming: 0 bases; junction bases outside the gene matches: 8. The CDR3 covers 17 residues. CDR1 and CDR2 (germline): SGHKS, YYEKEE (reference sequence).

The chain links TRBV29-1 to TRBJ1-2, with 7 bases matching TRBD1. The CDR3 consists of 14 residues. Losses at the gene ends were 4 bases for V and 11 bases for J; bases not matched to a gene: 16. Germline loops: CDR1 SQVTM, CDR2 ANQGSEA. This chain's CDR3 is CSVGQGIPTSPYTF. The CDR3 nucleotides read TGCAGCGTTGGACAGGGAATACCAACATCGCCTTACACCTTC. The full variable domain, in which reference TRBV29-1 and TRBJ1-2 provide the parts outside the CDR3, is SAVISQKPSRDICQRGTSLTIQCQVDSQVTMMFWYRQQPGQSLTLIATANQGSEATYESGFVIDKFPISRPNLTFSTLTVSNMSPEDSSIYLCSVGQGIPTSPYTFGSGTRLTVV.

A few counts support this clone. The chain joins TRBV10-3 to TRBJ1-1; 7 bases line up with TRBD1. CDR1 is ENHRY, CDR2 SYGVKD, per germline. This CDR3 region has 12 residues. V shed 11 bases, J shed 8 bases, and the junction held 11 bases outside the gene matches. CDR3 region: CAASRQGLEAFF. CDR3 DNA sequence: TGTGCCGCGTCTCGACAGGGACTGGAAGCTTTCTTT.

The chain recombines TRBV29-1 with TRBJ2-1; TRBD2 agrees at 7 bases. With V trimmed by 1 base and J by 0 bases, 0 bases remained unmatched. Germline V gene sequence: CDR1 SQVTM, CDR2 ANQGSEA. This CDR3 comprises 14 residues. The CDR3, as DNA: TGCAGCGTTGAAGGCGGGAGCTCCTACAATGAGCAGTTCTTC. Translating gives CSVEGGSSYNEQFF.

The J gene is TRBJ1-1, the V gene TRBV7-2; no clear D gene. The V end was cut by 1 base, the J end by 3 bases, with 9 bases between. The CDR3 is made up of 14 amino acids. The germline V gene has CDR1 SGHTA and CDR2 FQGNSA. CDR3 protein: CASSLVGVHTEAFF. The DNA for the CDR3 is TGTGCCAGCAGCTTAGTCGGGGTTCACACTGAAGCTTTCTTT.

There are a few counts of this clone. CDR3 in DNA: TGCGCCAGCAGCTTGGGACAGGCCCGGGGTGAAGCTTTCTTT. The encoded protein is CASSLGQARGEAFF. This chain connects TRBV5-1 to TRBJ1-1; D is perhaps TRBD1 (6 bases). CDR1 and CDR2 (germline): SGHRS, YFSETQ. Trimming shortened V by 0 bases and J by 7 bases, and 13 bases separated the two germline ends. The CDR3 has 14 residues.

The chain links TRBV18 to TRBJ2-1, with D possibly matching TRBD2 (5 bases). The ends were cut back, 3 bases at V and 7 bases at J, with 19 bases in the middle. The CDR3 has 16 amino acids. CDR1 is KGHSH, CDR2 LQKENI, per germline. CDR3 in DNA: TGTGCCAGCTCACCGAGATTGGGGAGAAGCTCAAATGAGCAGTTCTTC. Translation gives CASSPRLGRSSNEQFF. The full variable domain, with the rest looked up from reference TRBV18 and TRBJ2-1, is NAGVMQNPRHLVRRRGQEARLRCSPMKGHSHVYWYRQLPEEGLKFMVYLQKENIIDESGMPKERFSAEFPKEGPSILRIQQVVRGDSAAYFCASSPRLGRSSNEQFFGPGTRLTVL.

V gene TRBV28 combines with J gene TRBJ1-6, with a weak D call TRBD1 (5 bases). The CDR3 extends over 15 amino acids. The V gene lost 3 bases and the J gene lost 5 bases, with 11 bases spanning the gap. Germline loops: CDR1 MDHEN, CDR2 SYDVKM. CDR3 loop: CASSLLSGNNSPLHF. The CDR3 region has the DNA TGTGCCAGCAGTTTGTTGTCAGGGAATAATTCACCCCTCCACTTT.

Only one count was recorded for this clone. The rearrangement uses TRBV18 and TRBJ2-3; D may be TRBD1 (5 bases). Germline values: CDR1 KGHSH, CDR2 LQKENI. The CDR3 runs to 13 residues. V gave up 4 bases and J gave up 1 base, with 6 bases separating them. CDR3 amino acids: CASSLQGTDTQYF. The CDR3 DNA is TGTGCCAGCTCACTACAGGGCACAGATACGCAGTATTTT.

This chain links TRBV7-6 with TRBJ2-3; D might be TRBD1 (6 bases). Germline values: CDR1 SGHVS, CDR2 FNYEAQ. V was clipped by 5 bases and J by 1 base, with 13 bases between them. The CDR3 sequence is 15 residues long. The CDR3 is CASSPGYRGTDTQYF. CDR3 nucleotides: TGTGCCAGCAGCCCCGGATACAGGGGCACAGATACGCAGTATTTT.